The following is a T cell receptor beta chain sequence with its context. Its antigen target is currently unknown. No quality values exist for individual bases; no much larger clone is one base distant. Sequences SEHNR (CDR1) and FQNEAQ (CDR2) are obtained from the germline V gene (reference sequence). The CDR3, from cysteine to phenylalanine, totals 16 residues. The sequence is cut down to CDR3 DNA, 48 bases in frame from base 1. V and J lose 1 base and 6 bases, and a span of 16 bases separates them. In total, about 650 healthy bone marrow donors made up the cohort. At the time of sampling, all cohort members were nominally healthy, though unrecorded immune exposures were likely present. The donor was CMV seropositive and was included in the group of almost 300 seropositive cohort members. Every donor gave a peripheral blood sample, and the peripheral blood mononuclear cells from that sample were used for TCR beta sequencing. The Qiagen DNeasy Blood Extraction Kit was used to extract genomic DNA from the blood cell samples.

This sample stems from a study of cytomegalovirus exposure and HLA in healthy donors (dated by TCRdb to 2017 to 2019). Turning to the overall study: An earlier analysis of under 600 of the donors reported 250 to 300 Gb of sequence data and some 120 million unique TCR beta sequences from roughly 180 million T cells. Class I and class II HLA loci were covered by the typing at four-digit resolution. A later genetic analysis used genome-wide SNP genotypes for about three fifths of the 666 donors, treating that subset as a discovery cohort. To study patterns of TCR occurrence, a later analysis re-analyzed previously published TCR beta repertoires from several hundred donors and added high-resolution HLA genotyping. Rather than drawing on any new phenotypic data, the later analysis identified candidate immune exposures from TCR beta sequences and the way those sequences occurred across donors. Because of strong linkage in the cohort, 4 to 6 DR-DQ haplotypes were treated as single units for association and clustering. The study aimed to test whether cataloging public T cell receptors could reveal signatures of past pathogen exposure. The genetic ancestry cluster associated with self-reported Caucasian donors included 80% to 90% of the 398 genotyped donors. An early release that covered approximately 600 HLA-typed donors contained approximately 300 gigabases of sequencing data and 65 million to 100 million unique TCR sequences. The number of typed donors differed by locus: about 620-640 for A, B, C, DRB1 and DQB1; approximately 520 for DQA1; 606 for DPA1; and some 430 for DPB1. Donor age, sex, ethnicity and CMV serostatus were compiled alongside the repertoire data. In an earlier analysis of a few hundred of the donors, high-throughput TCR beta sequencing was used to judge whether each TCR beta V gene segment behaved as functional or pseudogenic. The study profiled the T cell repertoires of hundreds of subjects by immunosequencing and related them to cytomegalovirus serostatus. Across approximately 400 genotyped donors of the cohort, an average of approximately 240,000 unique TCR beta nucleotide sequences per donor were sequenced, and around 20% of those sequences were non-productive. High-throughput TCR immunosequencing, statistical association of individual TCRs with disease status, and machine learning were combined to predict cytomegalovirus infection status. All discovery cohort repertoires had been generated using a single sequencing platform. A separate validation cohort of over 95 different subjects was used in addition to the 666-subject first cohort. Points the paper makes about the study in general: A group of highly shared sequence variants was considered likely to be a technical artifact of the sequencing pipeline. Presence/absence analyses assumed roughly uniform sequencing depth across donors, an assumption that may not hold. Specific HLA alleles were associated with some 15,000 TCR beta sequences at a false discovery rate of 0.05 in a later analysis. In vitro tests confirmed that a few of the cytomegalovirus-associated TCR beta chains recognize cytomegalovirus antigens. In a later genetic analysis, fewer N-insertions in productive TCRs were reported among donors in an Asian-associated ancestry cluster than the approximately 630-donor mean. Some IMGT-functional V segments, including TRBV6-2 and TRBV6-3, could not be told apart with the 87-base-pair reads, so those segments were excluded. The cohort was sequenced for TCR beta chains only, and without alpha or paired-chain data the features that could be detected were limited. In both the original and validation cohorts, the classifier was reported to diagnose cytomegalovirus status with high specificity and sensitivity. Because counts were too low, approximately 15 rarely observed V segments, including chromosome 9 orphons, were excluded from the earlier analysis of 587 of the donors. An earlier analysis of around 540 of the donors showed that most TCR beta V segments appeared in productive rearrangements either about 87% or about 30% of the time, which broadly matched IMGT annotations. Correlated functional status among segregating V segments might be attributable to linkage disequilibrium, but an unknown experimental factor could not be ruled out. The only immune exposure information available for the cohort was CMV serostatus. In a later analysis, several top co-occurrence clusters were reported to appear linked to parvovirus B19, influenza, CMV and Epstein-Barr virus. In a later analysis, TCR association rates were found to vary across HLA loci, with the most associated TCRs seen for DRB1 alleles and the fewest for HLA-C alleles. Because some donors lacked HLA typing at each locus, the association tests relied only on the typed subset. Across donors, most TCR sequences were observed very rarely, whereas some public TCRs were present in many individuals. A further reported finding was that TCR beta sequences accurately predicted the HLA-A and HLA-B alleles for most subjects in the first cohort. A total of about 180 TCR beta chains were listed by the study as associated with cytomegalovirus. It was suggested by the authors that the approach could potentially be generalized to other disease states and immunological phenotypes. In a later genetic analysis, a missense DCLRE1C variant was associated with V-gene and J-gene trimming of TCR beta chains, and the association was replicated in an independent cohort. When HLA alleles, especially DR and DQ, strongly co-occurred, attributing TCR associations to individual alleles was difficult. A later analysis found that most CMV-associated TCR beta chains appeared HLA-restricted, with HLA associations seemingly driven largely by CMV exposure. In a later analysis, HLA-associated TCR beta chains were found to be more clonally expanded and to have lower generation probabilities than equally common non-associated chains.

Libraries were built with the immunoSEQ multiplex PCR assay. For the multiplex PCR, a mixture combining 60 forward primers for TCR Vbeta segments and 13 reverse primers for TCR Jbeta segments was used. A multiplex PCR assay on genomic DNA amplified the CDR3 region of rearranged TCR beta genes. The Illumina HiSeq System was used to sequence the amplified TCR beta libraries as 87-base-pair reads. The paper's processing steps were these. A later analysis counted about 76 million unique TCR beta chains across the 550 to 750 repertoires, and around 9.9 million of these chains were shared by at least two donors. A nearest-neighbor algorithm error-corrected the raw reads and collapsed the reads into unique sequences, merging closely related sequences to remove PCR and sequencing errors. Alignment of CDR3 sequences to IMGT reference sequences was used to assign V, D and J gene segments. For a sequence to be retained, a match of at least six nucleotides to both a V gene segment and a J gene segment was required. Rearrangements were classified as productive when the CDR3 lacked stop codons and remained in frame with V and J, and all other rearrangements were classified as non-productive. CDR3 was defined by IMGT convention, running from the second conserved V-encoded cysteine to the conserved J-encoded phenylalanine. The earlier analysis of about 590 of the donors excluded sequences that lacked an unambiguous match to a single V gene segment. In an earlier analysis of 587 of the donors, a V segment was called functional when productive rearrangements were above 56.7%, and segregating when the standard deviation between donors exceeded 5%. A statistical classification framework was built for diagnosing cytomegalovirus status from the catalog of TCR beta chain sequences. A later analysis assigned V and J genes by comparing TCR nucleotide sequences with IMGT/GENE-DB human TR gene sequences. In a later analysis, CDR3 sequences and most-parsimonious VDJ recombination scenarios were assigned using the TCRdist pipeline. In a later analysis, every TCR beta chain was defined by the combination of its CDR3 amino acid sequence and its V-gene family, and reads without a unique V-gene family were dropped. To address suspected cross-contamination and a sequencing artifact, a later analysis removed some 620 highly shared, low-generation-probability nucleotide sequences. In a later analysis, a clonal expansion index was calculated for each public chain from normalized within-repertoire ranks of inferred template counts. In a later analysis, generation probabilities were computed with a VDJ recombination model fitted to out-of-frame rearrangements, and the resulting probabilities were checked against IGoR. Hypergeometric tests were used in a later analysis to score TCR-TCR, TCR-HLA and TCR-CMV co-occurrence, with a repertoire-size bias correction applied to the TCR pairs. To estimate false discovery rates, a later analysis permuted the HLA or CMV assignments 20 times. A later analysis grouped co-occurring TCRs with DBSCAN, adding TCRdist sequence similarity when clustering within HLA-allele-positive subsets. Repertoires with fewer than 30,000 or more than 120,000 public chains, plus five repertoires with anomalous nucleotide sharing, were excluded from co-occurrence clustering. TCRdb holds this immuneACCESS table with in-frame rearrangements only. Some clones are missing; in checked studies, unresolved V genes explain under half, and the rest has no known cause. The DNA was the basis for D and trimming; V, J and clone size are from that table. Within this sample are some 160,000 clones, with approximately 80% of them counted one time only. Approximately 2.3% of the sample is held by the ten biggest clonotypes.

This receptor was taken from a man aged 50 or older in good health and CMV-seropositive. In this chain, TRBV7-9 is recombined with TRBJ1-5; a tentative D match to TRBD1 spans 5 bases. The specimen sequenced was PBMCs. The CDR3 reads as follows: CASSLDGGGGRQPQHF. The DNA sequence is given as TGTGCCAGCAGCTTAGACGGTGGGGGGGGTCGTCAGCCCCAGCATTTT.